The 7 T cell receptor beta chains reported below all come from one sample, sequenced in a study of T-cell reconstitution after alpha-beta-depleted transplantation in children. Unique molecular identifiers were used in preparing the TCRbeta library. One entry per CDR3 protein results from TCRdb running MiXCR on the PCR reads. The sample lists roughly 340,000 distinct CDR3 sequences, around 16% seen once, with about 41% in the top ten. The source was PBMCs, mostly from graft donor cells, collected 360 days after TCRalphabeta/CD19-depleted stem cell transplant. All receptors derive from a male patient aged 2-15 years who had a stem cell transplant for acute lymphoblastic leukemia, so the T cells may come from the graft donor.

The CDR3 loop is CSGLGETYEQYF. The DNA for the CDR3 is TGCAGTGGACTAGGCGAGACCTACGAGCAGTACTTC. V and J are TRBV20-1 and TRBJ2-7; the D gene is possibly TRBD2 (6 bases). The CDR3 is 12 residues long. Germline lookup yields CDR1 DFQATT and CDR2 SNEGSKA (reference sequence). Between the trimmed V and J ends, which lost 7 bases and 2 bases, there was a span of 12 bases.

The chain carries TRBV11-1 and TRBJ2-5, with a tentative D call TRBD2 (5 bases). V was pared by 2 bases and J by 5 bases, with 15 bases between. Looked up from germline, CDR1 is SGHAT and CDR2 is FQDESV (reference sequence). There are 15 residues in the CDR3. Here the CDR3 reads CASSLRSGVGETQYF. CDR3 sequence (DNA): TGTGCCAGCAGCTTAAGGAGCGGCGTTGGGGAGACCCAGTACTTC. Full variable domain (outside the CDR3, taken from reference TRBV11-1 and TRBJ2-5): EAEVAQSPRYKITEKSQAVAFWCDPISGHATLYWYRQILGQGPELLVQFQDESVVDDSQLPKDRFSAERLKGVDSTLKIQPAELGDSAMYLCASSLRSGVGETQYFGPGTRLLVL.

Details on this clonotype: A much larger clone differs by one base, so this may be a read error. The conserved phenylalanine or tryptophan is not found at the CDR3 terminus, so this likely reflects a read error. J is TRBJ2-2 and V is TRBV12-3 or TRBV12-4; 12 bases map to TRBD2. After removal of 3 bases from V and 3 bases from J, the junction contained 8 bases not matched to a gene. The length of the CDR3 is 18 residues. CDR3 region: CASSLTRLAGVYTGELFV. CDR3 coding DNA: TGTGCCAGCAGTTTGACCCGACTAGCGGGAGTGTACACCGGGGAGCTGTTTGTT.

The gene calls are TRBV29-1 and TRBJ2-6; 10 nucleotides line up with TRBD2. Germline CDR1 is SQVTM and CDR2 is ANQGSEA. The CDR3 extends over 13 amino acids. Germline trimming cut 5 bases from V and 8 bases from J; bases unmatched to any gene: 3. As DNA, the CDR3 is TGCAGCGTTCAGACTAGCGGGTCCAACGTCCTGACTTTC. It translates to CSVQTSGSNVLTF.

The chain links TRBV20-1 to TRBJ1-5, with D possibly TRBD1 on 5 matching bases. Trimming left V 3 bases short and J 0 bases short, with 27 bases between. CDR1 is DFQATT, CDR2 SNEGSKA, per germline (reference sequence). This CDR3 has 20 amino acids. The CDR3 protein is CSARTDMAYGAFYSNQPQHF. The CDR3 bases are TGCAGTGCTAGGACCGATATGGCCTATGGGGCTTTTTATAGCAATCAGCCCCAGCATTTT.

This clonotype was observed a handful of times. The chain carries TRBV9 and TRBJ2-7, with D possibly being TRBD2 (5 bases). CDR1 is SGDLS and CDR2 is YYNGEE in the germline V gene. Trimming stripped 3 bases from V and 5 bases from J, with 18 bases between. CDR3 length equals 15 residues. The CDR3 reads CASSAHGIGTDEQYF. The DNA of the CDR3 is TGTGCCAGCAGCGCCCACGGGATAGGTACGGACGAGCAGTACTTC.

In this sample, this clonotype turned up many times. The chain couples TRBV29-1 to TRBJ1-1; D call uncertain. Trimming took 0 bases from V and 1 from J, leaving 6 bases between them. Germline V gene data show CDR1 as SQVTM and CDR2 as ANQGSEA. The CDR3 is made up of 13 amino acids. In DNA, the CDR3 is TGCAGCGTTGAAGATCTGCCGAACACTGAAGCTTTCTTT. This translates into CSVEDLPNTEAFF.